The 29 T cell receptor beta chains in this list originate from one sample, sequenced in a study of blood T cell repertoires in COVID-19. This table comes from immunoSEQ multiplex PCR, and its TCRdb copy is limited to in-frame clones, with some not included. The repertoire holds approximately 100,000 clones, 70% to 90% seen once, with roughly 18% in the top ten. The sample was peripheral blood. The source of these receptors is an older woman with acute or convalescent COVID-19.

J is TRBJ2-1 and V is TRBV6-5, with D perhaps TRBD2 (6 bases). V lost 4 bases, J lost 4 bases, and 8 bases lay in between. This CDR3 spans 13 amino acids. Per the germline V gene, CDR1 is MNHEY and CDR2 is SVGAGI. The CDR3 loop reads CASSLGRYNEQFF. CDR3 sequence (DNA): TGTGCCAGCAGTTTGGGGAGGTACAATGAGCAGTTCTTC.

The chain is built from TRBV6-6 and TRBJ1-2, with TRBD1 as a possible D gene (6 bases). The CDR3 sequence is 14 residues long. Germline CDR1 and CDR2: MNHNY and SVGAGI (reference sequence). Trimming stripped 6 bases from V and 2 bases from J, with 13 bases between. The CDR3 DNA follows: TGTGCCAGCAGGCCCGGACAGTTCAACTATGGCTACACCTTC. Protein product: CASRPGQFNYGYTF.

The rearrangement links TRBV6-1 to TRBJ1-1; 11 bases map to TRBD1. CDR1 MNHNS and CDR2 SASEGT come from the germline V gene. The CDR3 sequence is 14 residues long. Trimming took 6 bases from V and 1 from J; bases not matched to a gene: 1. Here the CDR3 reads CASRGQGGNTEAFF. For the CDR3, the DNA is TGTGCCAGCAGGGGACAGGGGGGGAACACTGAAGCTTTCTTT.

The rearrangement links TRBV15 to TRBJ2-7; D perhaps matches TRBD2 (5 bases). Trimming left V 1 base short and J 7 bases short, with 17 bases between. The CDR3 spans 15 residues. Germline V gene data show CDR1 as LNHNV and CDR2 as YYDKDF (reference sequence). CDR3 region: CATSRVRTRAAEQYF. In DNA form, the CDR3 reads TGTGCCACCAGCAGAGTCCGGACTCGCGCCGCTGAGCAGTACTTC.

This chain links TRBV27 with TRBJ1-3, with D uncertain. Trimming took 2 bases from V and 0 from J, leaving 2 bases between them. The CDR3 is 13 residues long. Germline values: CDR1 MNHEY, CDR2 SMNVEV (reference sequence). CDR3 DNA sequence: TGTGCCAGCAGTTTACACTCTGGAAACACCATATATTTT. This encodes CASSLHSGNTIYF.

V and J are TRBV10-2 and TRBJ2-3, with D possibly TRBD2 on 5 matching bases. This CDR3 has 14 amino acids. Per germline, CDR1 WSHSY and CDR2 SAAADI. V gave up 2 bases and J gave up 6 bases, with 12 bases separating them. Written as DNA, the CDR3 is TGCGCCAGCAGTGAGCGGCGGGCAAAGGATACGCAGTATTTT. This codes for CASSERRAKDTQYF.

The rearrangement links TRBV18 to TRBJ1-6; D is unclear. The V and J ends lost 2 bases and 10 bases respectively, with 15 bases between them. Germline-derived CDR1 and CDR2 are KGHSH and LQKENI. The CDR3 has 15 amino acids. CDR3 in amino acids: CASSPLKDGRSPLHF. CDR3 sequence (DNA): TGTGCCAGCTCACCATTGAAGGACGGGAGGTCACCCCTCCACTTT.

The sample holds one count of this clone. The chain carries TRBV30 and TRBJ2-1; the D gene is possibly TRBD2 (6 bases). V was trimmed by 3 bases and J by 7 bases, leaving 19 bases between them. Germline V lookup: CDR1 GTSNPN, CDR2 SVGIG (reference sequence). This CDR3 spans 15 amino acids. The CDR3 coding sequence is TGTGCCTGGAGCGGGTGGGCAGGAGGGTTGAATGAGCAGTTCTTC. Its protein is CAWSGWAGGLNEQFF.

V and J are TRBV7-3 and TRBJ2-7; 7 bases agree with TRBD1. The CDR3 has 15 residues. Germline V gene sequence: CDR1 SGHTA, CDR2 FQGTGA. The V gene end was trimmed by 3 bases and the J gene end by 3 bases; junction bases not matched to a gene: 8. The CDR3 DNA is TGTGCCAGCAGCTTGGGACAGAGTGGGATCTACGAGCAGTACTTC. Protein product: CASSLGQSGIYEQYF.

The V call is TRBV6-1, the J call TRBJ2-3; 7 bases are a match to TRBD1. CDR1 MNHNS and CDR2 SASEGT come from the germline V gene. The CDR3 is made up of 14 amino acids. Trimming cost V 2 bases and J 6 bases; bases outside gene matches: 5. The CDR3 DNA reads as TGTGCCAGCAGTGAACCCAGGGGGTGGGATACGCAGTATTTT. Protein sequence: CASSEPRGWDTQYF.

This chain links TRBV10-2 with TRBJ1-1, with TRBD1 identical over 7 bases. Trimming took 5 bases from V and 7 from J; bases not matched to a gene: 7. Germline assignment: CDR1 WSHSY and CDR2 SAAADI. The CDR3 runs to 13 residues. The CDR3 region is CASSPGTESEAFF. CDR3 in DNA: TGCGCCAGCAGTCCCGGGACAGAAAGTGAAGCTTTCTTT.

The chain joins TRBV6-5 to TRBJ1-1, with D possibly TRBD1 on 5 matching bases. CDR1 is MNHEY and CDR2 is SVGAGI in the germline V gene. Trimming took off 2 bases at V and 4 bases at J, with 11 bases between the two ends. There are 14 residues in the CDR3. The CDR3 reads CASSYSAGPTEAFF. The CDR3 nucleotides read TGTGCCAGCAGTTACAGTGCAGGGCCCACTGAAGCTTTCTTT.

The chain carries TRBV14 and TRBJ2-5; D is possibly TRBD1 (7 bases). Germline-derived CDR1 and CDR2 are SGHDN and FVKESK. The CDR3 covers 15 residues. The V and J ends lost 4 bases and 10 bases respectively, with 22 bases between them. For the CDR3, the DNA is TGTGCCAGCAGCCGATTGGACAGGAACCCGGGGGACCAGTACTTC. This gives the protein CASSRLDRNPGDQYF.

The rearrangement uses TRBV18 and TRBJ2-1, with 11 bases identical to TRBD2. Germline V lookup: CDR1 KGHSH, CDR2 LQKENI. With 3 bases clipped from V and 8 bases from J, the junction kept 6 bases outside the gene matches. The CDR3 loop spans 15 amino acids. The CDR3 protein is CASSPVAGGRDEQFF. DNA for the CDR3: TGTGCCAGCTCACCCGTAGCGGGAGGGCGGGATGAGCAGTTCTTC.

This rearrangement joins TRBV5-1 to TRBJ2-1; D remains ambiguous. Germline V lookup: CDR1 SGHRS, CDR2 YFSETQ. Between the trimmed V and J ends, which lost 2 bases and 8 bases, there was a span of 11 bases. This CDR3 region has 13 residues. The CDR3 bases are TGCGCCAGCAGCTTTGTCAGGAACGATGAGCAGTTCTTC. This sequence encodes CASSFVRNDEQFF.

The chain carries TRBV5-5 and TRBJ2-5, with 7 bases that match TRBD1. The junction had 8 bases not matched to a gene; V was cut back by 4 bases and J by 2 bases. CDR1 is SGHKS and CDR2 is YYEKEE in the germline V gene (reference sequence). The CDR3 runs 15 residues. The CDR3 protein is CASSLMGQIQETQYF. As DNA, the CDR3 is TGTGCCAGCAGCCTCATGGGACAGATACAAGAGACCCAGTACTTC. Full variable domain (rest looked up from reference TRBV5-5 and TRBJ2-5): DAGVTQSPTHLIKTRGQQVTLRCSPISGHKSVSWYQQVLGQGPQFIFQYYEKEERGRGNFPDRFSARQFPNYSSELNVNALLLGDSALYLCASSLMGQIQETQYFGPGTRLLVL.

The V call is TRBV18, the J call TRBJ1-5; 7 bases are a match to TRBD1. Germline trimming cut 6 bases from V and 7 bases from J; bases unmatched to any gene: 6. The CDR3 loop spans 13 amino acids. The germline gives CDR1 KGHSH, CDR2 LQKENI. The CDR3 nucleotides read TGTGCCAGCTCGCTGACAGGGAACCAGCCCCAGCATTTT. Protein sequence: CASSLTGNQPQHF. The variable domain in full, completed from reference TRBV18 and TRBJ1-5, reads NAGVMQNPRHLVRRRGQEARLRCSPMKGHSHVYWYRQLPEEGLKFMVYLQKENIIDESGMPKERFSAEFPKEGPSILRIQQVVRGDSAAYFCASSLTGNQPQHFGDGTRLSIL.

The count of this clone is one. This chain joins TRBV6-2 or TRBV6-3 and TRBJ2-7; D gene ambiguous. This CDR3 is built from 13 residues. V shed 0 bases and J shed 1 base, with 4 bases lying between them. Germline V gives CDR1 MNHEY, CDR2 SVGEGT. The CDR3 DNA is TGTGCCAGCAGTTACTCCCGGTCCTACGAGCAGTACTTC. Protein sequence: CASSYSRSYEQYF.

The CDR3 DNA sequence: TGTGCCAGCAGCCAAGATACAGGGGGCCGGTATGGCTACACCTTC. Amino acids: CASSQDTGGRYGYTF. J is TRBJ1-2 and V is TRBV3-1 (or the pseudogene TRBV3-2), with 9 bases that match TRBD1. The trim removed 0 bases at V and 5 bases at J, leaving 4 bases unmatched. The CDR3 runs to 15 residues. The germline CDR1 and CDR2 sequences are LGHDT and YNNKEL (reference sequence).

This clone was seen just once. The CDR3 DNA follows: TGCGCCAGCAGCTTGCCAGACAGGGATGGTGGGGAGCTGTTTTTT. This codes for CASSLPDRDGGELFF. This chain uses TRBV5-1 with TRBJ2-2; 7 bases are a match to TRBD1. With V trimmed by 1 base and J by 8 bases, 8 bases remained unmatched. Germline CDR1 SGHRS, CDR2 YFSETQ. The CDR3 is 15 residues long.

This clone was observed a handful of times. This chain links TRBV19 with TRBJ1-2, with a possible D match to TRBD1 (6 bases). In germline, CDR1 is LNHDA, CDR2 SQIVND (reference sequence). The CDR3 is 13 amino acids. V was clipped by 5 bases and J by 11 bases, with 18 bases between them. Here the CDR3 reads CASSVRDTARYTF. The CDR3, as DNA: TGTGCCAGTAGTGTCCGGGACACCGCAAGGTACACCTTC.

The gene calls are TRBV2 and TRBJ1-5; TRBD1 matches 7 bases. Looked up from germline, CDR1 is SNHLY and CDR2 is FYNNEI. The CDR3 length is 16 residues. The V segment lost 3 bases and the J segment 3 bases; nucleotides outside the gene matches: 8. The CDR3 region has the DNA TGTGCCAGCAGTGACGGGAGACAGGGCTTCAATCAGCCCCAGCATTTT. This sequence encodes CASSDGRQGFNQPQHF.

The J gene is TRBJ1-1, the V gene TRBV6-6, with D maybe TRBD1 (5 bases). The V gene lost 2 bases and the J gene lost 6 bases, with 10 bases spanning the gap. Germline V gene sequence: CDR1 MNHNY, CDR2 SVGAGI (reference sequence). The CDR3 runs 13 residues. CDR3 loop: CASSYATGSEAFF. CDR3 bases: TGTGCCAGCAGTTACGCTACAGGATCTGAAGCTTTCTTT.

This clone has more than one count but fewer than ten. The rearrangement uses TRBV4-2 and TRBJ2-3; 7 nucleotides agree with TRBD2. V gave up 0 bases and J gave up 2 bases; unmatched junction bases: 11. Per germline, CDR1 LGHNA and CDR2 YNFKEQ. The CDR3 is 18 residues long. Here the CDR3 DNA reads TGTGCCAGCAGCCAAGATAGAGTTCGGCGGGGGTCCACAGATACGCAGTATTTT. Its translation: CASSQDRVRRGSTDTQYF.

The chain couples TRBV27 to TRBJ2-1; 9 nucleotides line up with TRBD1. CDR3 length equals 17 residues. Trimming removed 6 bases from V and 6 bases from J; junction bases left unmatched: 15. The V gene's germline CDR1 is MNHEY and CDR2 SMNVEV (reference sequence). The CDR3 sequence: CASRRRTRDREVNEQFF. Written as DNA, the CDR3 is TGTGCCAGCAGACGACGGACTCGGGACAGGGAGGTCAATGAGCAGTTCTTC.

The V gene is TRBV3-1 (or the pseudogene TRBV3-2), the J gene TRBJ1-1, with D hard to call. Germline CDR1 LGHDT, CDR2 YNNKEL (reference sequence). The CDR3 covers 16 residues. The V gene lost 5 bases and the J gene lost 0 bases, with 16 bases spanning the gap. CDR3 sequence reads: CASSFTTVGLNTEAFF. CDR3 DNA: TGTGCCAGCAGCTTTACGACGGTGGGCCTGAACACTGAAGCTTTCTTT.

The chain combines TRBV7-2 with TRBJ2-3; D is possibly TRBD2 (7 bases). This CDR3 region has 16 residues. V lost 1 base, J lost 4 bases, and 15 bases lay in between. From germline, CDR1 is SGHTA and CDR2 FQGNSA. The CDR3 reads CASSLVGGPSPDTQYF. CDR3 coding DNA: TGTGCCAGCAGCTTAGTGGGGGGGCCTAGCCCAGATACGCAGTATTTT.

CDR3 sequence (DNA): TGCGCCACCTCGGGACAGGATGGATATGGCTACACCTTC. Protein sequence: CATSGQDGYGYTF. The V gene is TRBV5-1, the J gene TRBJ1-2, with TRBD1 matching 8 bases. The germline CDR1 and CDR2 sequences are SGHRS and YFSETQ. This CDR3 has 13 amino acids. The trim removed 9 bases at V and 5 bases at J, leaving 9 bases unmatched.

The chain recombines TRBV6-5 with TRBJ1-5, with a weak D call TRBD1 (6 bases). Trimming removed 4 bases from V and 3 bases from J, with 16 bases in between. The CDR3 runs 16 residues. In germline, CDR1 is MNHEY, CDR2 SVGAGI. The CDR3 spells CASSFPLRGSNQPQHF. As DNA, the CDR3 is TGTGCCAGCAGTTTCCCACTCAGGGGCTCCAATCAGCCCCAGCATTTT.